What follows describes a single T cell receptor beta chain. Data came from immunoSEQ multiplex PCR; TCRdb stores just in-frame clones and leaves some out. The sample shows about 150,000 clones, around 96% of them seen only once. The record originates from a study of control samples from healthy donors and cancer patients. Deletions cut 3 bases from V and 4 bases from J, with 10 bases between. The germline V gene encodes CDR1 SGHTA and CDR2 FQGNSA. This CDR3 region has 14 residues. This receptor was taken from a woman aged 40 to 50 in good health. The chain joins TRBV7-2 to TRBJ1-3; the D gene is possibly TRBD1 (6 bases). The material sequenced was blood. CDR3 in DNA: TGTGCCAGCAGCTTCACAGGGAACGGAAACACCATATATTTT. This translates into CASSFTGNGNTIYF.